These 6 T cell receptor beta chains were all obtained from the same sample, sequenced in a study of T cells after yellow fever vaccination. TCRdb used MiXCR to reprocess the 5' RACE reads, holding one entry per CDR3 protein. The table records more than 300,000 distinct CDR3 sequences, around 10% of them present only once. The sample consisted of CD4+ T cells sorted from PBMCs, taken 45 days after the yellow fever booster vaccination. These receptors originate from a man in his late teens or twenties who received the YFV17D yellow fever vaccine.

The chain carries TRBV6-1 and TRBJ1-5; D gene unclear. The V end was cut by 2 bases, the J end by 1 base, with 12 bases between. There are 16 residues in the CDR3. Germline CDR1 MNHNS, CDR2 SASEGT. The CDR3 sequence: CASSEFSPPSNQPQHF. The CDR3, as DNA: TGTGCCAGCAGTGAATTCTCTCCCCCCAGCAATCAGCCCCAGCATTTT.

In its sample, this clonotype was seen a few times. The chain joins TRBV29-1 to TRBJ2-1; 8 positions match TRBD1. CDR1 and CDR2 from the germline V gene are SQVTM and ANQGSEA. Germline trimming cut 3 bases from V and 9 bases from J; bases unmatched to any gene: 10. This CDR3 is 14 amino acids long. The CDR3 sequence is CSVELTHQGAEQFF. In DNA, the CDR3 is TGCAGCGTTGAGTTGACCCATCAGGGGGCTGAGCAGTTCTTC.

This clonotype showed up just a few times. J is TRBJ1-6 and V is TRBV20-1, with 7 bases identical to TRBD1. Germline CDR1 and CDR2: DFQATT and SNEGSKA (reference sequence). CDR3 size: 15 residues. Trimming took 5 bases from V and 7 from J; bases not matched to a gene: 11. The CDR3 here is CSAGATGLTNSPLHF. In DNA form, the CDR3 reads TGCAGTGCTGGGGCGACAGGGTTGACGAATTCACCCCTCCACTTT.

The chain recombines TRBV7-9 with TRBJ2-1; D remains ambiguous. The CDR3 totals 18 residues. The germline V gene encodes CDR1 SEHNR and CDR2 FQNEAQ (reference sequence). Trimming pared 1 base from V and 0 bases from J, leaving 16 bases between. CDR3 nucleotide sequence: TGTGCCAGCAGCTTAGGTCAAACAGCTTATGGCTCCTACAATGAGCAGTTCTTC. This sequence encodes CASSLGQTAYGSYNEQFF.

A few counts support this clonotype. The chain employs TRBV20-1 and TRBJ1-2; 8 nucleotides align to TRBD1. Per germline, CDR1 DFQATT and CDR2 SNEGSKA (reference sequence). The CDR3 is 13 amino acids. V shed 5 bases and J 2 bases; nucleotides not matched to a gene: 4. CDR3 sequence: CSADTGGNYGYTF. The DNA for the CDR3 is TGCAGTGCTGATACAGGGGGGAACTATGGCTACACCTTC.

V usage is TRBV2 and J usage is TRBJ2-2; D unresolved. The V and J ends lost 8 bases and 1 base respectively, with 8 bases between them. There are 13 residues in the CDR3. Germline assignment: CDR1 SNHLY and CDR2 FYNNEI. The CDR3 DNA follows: TGTGCCAGCTCGAAAGAGAACACCGGGGAGCTGTTTTTT. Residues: CASSKENTGELFF.